This T cell receptor (beta chain) was sequenced during a study of beta chain features in type 1 diabetes. Findings of the study overall: Here, the possible influence of HLA type (on TCRB rearrangement) remained unresolved.

Expressed TCRB transcripts got sequenced, as all isolated RNA was reverse transcribed. TCRdb's table, derived via immunoSEQ multiplex PCR, lists solely in-frame clones and lacks some. The sample yields 310,000 or so clones, 7% to 9% seen once. About this clone itself: Antigen unknown.

The CDR3 has 12 residues. Trimming stripped 7 bases from V and 5 bases from J, with 9 bases between. Germline V gene data show CDR1 as SNHLY and CDR2 as FYNNEI. This chain uses TRBV2 with TRBJ1-5; D remains ambiguous. Sequenced sample: central memory CD4+ T cells from blood. The sequence was obtained from a woman aged 18-29 years in good health. The CDR3 DNA sequence: TGTGCCAGCAAGGGTGACCATCAGCCCCAGCATTTT. Its translation: CASKGDHQPQHF.